One and the same sample provided the 23 T cell receptor beta chains below, sequenced in a study of blood T cells in healthy people across ages. Through a sample-barcoded 5' primer and a J-beta primer mix, a second PCR was run for roughly 6 to 11 cycles. TCRdb called the 5' RACE reads again in MiXCR, with one record for every CDR3 protein. The sample lists about 670,000 distinct CDR3 sequences, over 40% occurring once. Sequencing was performed on blood. The receptors were gathered from a woman aged 80 or over in good health.

J is TRBJ2-7 and V is TRBV9, with D possibly TRBD2 on 6 matching bases. Per germline, CDR1 SGDLS and CDR2 YYNGEE. V lost 0 bases, J lost 5 bases, and 9 bases lay in between. The CDR3 is 13 amino acids. CDR3 loop: CASSVVEGNEQYF. In DNA form, the CDR3 reads TGTGCCAGCAGCGTAGTGGAGGGAAACGAGCAGTACTTC.

This clonotype was observed many times. The V call is TRBV12-3 or TRBV12-4, the J call TRBJ2-7; D perhaps matches TRBD1 (6 bases). V lost 5 bases to trimming and J lost 2 bases, with 10 bases between them. The CDR3 loop spans 13 amino acids. The CDR3 reads CASSPGQPYEQYF. In DNA, the CDR3 is TGTGCCAGCAGTCCCGGACAGCCCTACGAGCAGTACTTC.

The chain has TRBV7-9 and TRBJ2-7; TRBD1 aligns across 8 bases. Per germline, CDR1 SEHNR and CDR2 FQNEAQ (reference sequence). J gave up 4 bases and V 2 bases, and 4 bases lay outside the gene matches. This CDR3 contains 14 residues. CDR3 nucleotides: TGTGCCAGCAGCTTACGGACAGGGCAATACGAGCAGTACTTC. It codes for CASSLRTGQYEQYF.

The table lists this clonotype with many counts. J is TRBJ1-2 and V is TRBV10-3; D is perhaps TRBD1 (5 bases). The CDR3 totals 14 residues. Trimming took off 0 bases at V and 4 bases at J, with 9 bases between the two ends. From germline, CDR1 is ENHRY and CDR2 SYGVKD. Here the CDR3 reads CAISESRQPYGYTF. In nucleotides, the CDR3 is TGTGCCATCAGTGAGTCGAGACAGCCCTATGGCTACACCTTC.

The chain has TRBV10-3 and TRBJ2-1, with 7 bases lining up with TRBD1. The J call may be incorrect, as the DNA end agrees better with TRBJ2-7. Germline CDR1 ENHRY, CDR2 SYGVKD. This CDR3 region has 14 residues. The DNA for the CDR3 is TGTGCCATCAGTGAGGCTCGACAGGGCTACGAGCAGTACTTC. Protein sequence: CAISEARQGYEQYF.

The chain employs TRBV4-1 and TRBJ2-3; D perhaps matches TRBD1 (6 bases). The CDR3 runs to 18 residues. Germline CDR1 and CDR2: MGHRA and YSYEKL. Trimming cost V 1 base and J 1 base, with 18 bases left between them. CDR3 sequence: CASSQVAQGQGRTDTQYF. The CDR3 DNA sequence: TGCGCCAGCAGCCAAGTAGCTCAAGGGCAGGGGCGCACAGATACGCAGTATTTT.

V gene TRBV12-3 or TRBV12-4 combines with J gene TRBJ2-1, with 7 bases aligning to TRBD2. The J call could be wrong; TRBJ2-7 is a better fit for the DNA end. The CDR3 has 18 residues. DNA of the CDR3: TGTGCCAGCAGTTTAATCCCTAGCGGAGAAATCTCCTACAATGAGCAGTACTTC. Amino acids: CASSLIPSGEISYNEQYF.

This chain links TRBV25-1 with TRBJ2-7; D tentatively reads TRBD1 or TRBD2 (7 bases each). The germline V and J ends were trimmed by 4 bases and 6 bases, with 16 bases remaining between them. This CDR3 has 14 residues. Germline-derived CDR1 and CDR2 are MGHDK and SYGVNS. The DNA for the CDR3 is TGTGCCAGCAGTGGAAGGGGGCGGGGGTGCGAGCAGTACTTC. It encodes CASSGRGRGCEQYF.

In its sample, this clonotype was seen many times. The chain recombines TRBV11-2 with TRBJ2-5, with D possibly TRBD2 on 6 matching bases. The V end lost 2 bases, the J end lost 5 bases, and 15 bases lay between the germline ends. Germline CDR1 SGHAT, CDR2 FQNNGV. The CDR3 is 15 amino acids. CDR3 region: CASSLMYPGSETQYF. The CDR3 DNA is TGTGCCAGCAGCTTAATGTATCCCGGGAGCGAGACCCAGTACTTC. The full variable domain, with the rest looked up from reference TRBV11-2 and TRBJ2-5, is EAGVAQSPRYKIIEKRQSVAFWCNPISGHATLYWYQQILGQGPKLLIQFQNNGVVDDSQLPKDRFSAERLKGVDSTLKIQPAKLEDSAVYLCASSLMYPGSETQYFGPGTRLLVL.

Comment on this clonotype: This may come from a read error, since a much larger clone is one base off. The V call is TRBV7-9, the J call TRBJ2-5; no clear D. The CDR3 contains 13 residues. In germline, CDR1 is SEHNR, CDR2 FQNEAQ (reference sequence). CDR3 sequence: CAGSLSDQETQYF. The CDR3 DNA is TGTGCCGGCAGCTTGTCGGACCAAGAGACCCAGTACTTC.

The chain uses TRBV12-3 or TRBV12-4 and TRBJ2-3, with no clear D. The CDR3 length is 14 residues. Trimming removed 6 bases at V and 8 bases at J, with 18 bases between. CDR3: CASRDGAVEGTQYF. As DNA, the CDR3 is TGTGCCAGCAGAGACGGTGCTGTAGAAGGTACGCAGTATTTT.

The CDR3 nucleotides are TGTGCCTGGGCAATCAGGGATTATCAGCCCCAGCATTTT. Its protein product is CAWAIRDYQPQHF. The chain combines TRBV30 with TRBJ1-5, with D possibly matching TRBD1 (5 bases). V was clipped by 5 bases and J by 5 bases, with 13 bases between them. CDR1 and CDR2 (germline): GTSNPN, SVGIG (reference sequence). The CDR3 is 13 residues long.

This clonotype appeared once. The V and J genes are TRBV29-1 and TRBJ2-1; 7 positions agree with TRBD2. This CDR3 has 16 amino acids. V lost 4 bases to trimming and J lost 1 base; unmatched junction nucleotides: 10. CDR1 and CDR2 from the germline V gene are SQVTM and ANQGSEA. In DNA, the CDR3 is TGCAGCGTTGTCGGGGGGAGAAGGGGATCCTACAATGAGCAGTTCTTC. This sequence encodes CSVVGGRRGSYNEQFF.

To note about this clonotype: A read error may be the cause here, since a much bigger clone is one base away. The J gene is TRBJ2-3, the V gene TRBV5-1; tentative D call: TRBD1 (6 bases). The CDR3 has 16 residues. Germline CDR1 reads SGHRS; CDR2 reads YFSETQ. CDR3 loop: CACSLVLGGLSDTQYF. The CDR3, as DNA: TGCGCCTGCAGCTTGGTGCTAGGGGGATTGTCGGATACGCAGTATTTT.

Of note for this clonotype: A clone one base away is much larger, so this may be a read error. The chain has TRBV7-9 and TRBJ2-1, with D possibly matching TRBD2 (5 bases). The ends were cut back, 5 bases at V and 2 bases at J, with 16 bases in the middle. This CDR3 region has 16 residues. Germline assignment: CDR1 SEHNR and CDR2 FQNEAQ (reference sequence). Written as DNA, the CDR3 is TGTGCCAGCAGCACACCGAGGGCGGATACCTACAATGAGCAGTTCTTC. It specifies CASSTPRADTYNEQFF.

This clonotype was seen at least ten times. This chain connects TRBV21-1 to TRBJ2-3; the DNA was not compared with TRBD2, the D call given in the table. TRBV21-1 is deemed a pseudogene. This CDR3 has 14 residues. The CDR3 loop reads CASQGGLNTDTQYF. The CDR3 coding sequence is TGTGCCAGCCAAGGAGGTCTCAACACAGATACGCAGTATTTT.

Turning to this clonotype: This may be a read error: a much more frequent sequence differs by one nucleotide. The rearrangement uses TRBV2 and TRBJ2-1, with a tentative D call TRBD2 (6 bases). The CDR3 loop spans 15 amino acids. Germline V gives CDR1 SNHLY, CDR2 FYNNEI. CDR3 sequence reads: CASTGTQNGYNERFF. The CDR3 DNA reads as TGTGCCAGCACGGGGACTCAGAATGGATACAATGAGCGGTTCTTC.

This clonotype was detected ten times or more. V gene TRBV12-3 or TRBV12-4 combines with J gene TRBJ2-7; no clear D. The CDR3 has 13 residues. V lost 3 bases to trimming and J lost 4 bases, with 10 bases between them. The CDR3 sequence: CASSFSAGYEQYF. The CDR3 DNA reads TGTGCCAGCAGTTTCTCCGCAGGTTACGAGCAGTACTTC.

The sample holds many counts of this clonotype. The chain has TRBV29-1 and TRBJ2-1; TRBD2 is a possible D gene (6 bases). Germline-derived CDR1 and CDR2 are SQVTM and ANQGSEA. CDR3 size: 14 residues. With 4 bases removed from V and 6 bases from J, the gap between germline ends came to 16 bases. CDR3 sequence: CSVAGLMERNEQFF. The DNA for the CDR3 is TGCAGCGTTGCGGGACTGATGGAACGCAATGAGCAGTTCTTC.

This clonotype came up many times. The chain carries TRBV28 and TRBJ2-4; D gene uncertain. Germline loops: CDR1 MDHEN, CDR2 SYDVKM. This CDR3 comprises 11 residues. V was shortened by 4 bases and J by 7 bases, with 5 bases between the two germline ends. The CDR3 bases are TGTGCCAGCAGTTCCCCGAACATTCAGTACTTC. It yields the protein CASSSPNIQYF.

The chain recombines TRBV29-1 with TRBJ2-1; D assignment may be TRBD1 or TRBD2 (6 bases each). The CDR3 length is 15 residues. Trimming removed 4 bases at V and 4 bases at J, with 17 bases between. Germline CDR1 SQVTM, CDR2 ANQGSEA. The CDR3: CSVGGGRDGYNEQFF. The CDR3 coding sequence is TGCAGCGTTGGAGGGGGGCGGGACGGTTACAATGAGCAGTTCTTC.

The sample holds one count of this clonotype. The rearrangement joins TRBV20-1 to TRBJ2-7; TRBD2 might be the D (6 bases). Per germline, CDR1 DFQATT and CDR2 SNEGSKA (reference sequence). This CDR3 contains 14 residues. Trimming removed 3 bases at V and 2 bases at J, with 14 bases between. Here the CDR3 DNA reads TGCAGTGCTAGGGGAATAGGGGAGGCCTACGAGCAGTACTTC. It codes for CSARGIGEAYEQYF.

At least ten counts were recorded for this clonotype. The rearrangement joins TRBV2 to TRBJ2-1; the D gene is possibly TRBD2 (6 bases). CDR1 and CDR2 (germline): SNHLY, FYNNEI. The CDR3 has 10 amino acids. V was cut by 4 bases and J by 15 bases, with 10 bases left in between. CDR3 sequence (DNA): TGTGCCAGCAGTGGGGGGGTATTGTTCTTC. The encoded protein is CASSGGVLFF.